This T cell receptor (beta chain) was profiled in a study of T cell responses to AZD1222 COVID-19 vaccine. Assay: immunoSEQ multiplex PCR; the TCRdb copy retains only in-frame clones and omits some. The sample has about 140,000 clones; roughly nine tenths are singletons. In the case of this clone: Its antigen remains unknown.

Study outcomes and limitations: Mapped onto spike, vaccine-associated CD4 TCRs spanned it and were dominant at 160-218 and 743-854. Samples come after the peak T cell response, not at day 14.

The CDR3 has 14 residues. V was clipped by 4 bases and J by 5 bases; unmatched bases: 7. Germline-derived CDR1 and CDR2 are SGHTA and FQGNSA. The sequence came from an adult who received the AZD1222 COVID-19 vaccine. This material consisted of peripheral blood, taken 28 days after the second AZD1222 dose. The gene calls are TRBV7-2 and TRBJ1-2; 7 bases match TRBD1. The CDR3 loop reads CASSSRTGTYGYTF. CDR3 nucleotides: TGTGCCAGCAGCTCCCGGACAGGAACTTATGGCTACACCTTC.